This T cell receptor (beta chain) was retrieved from a study of T cell responses to AZD1222 COVID-19 vaccine. About the study: Analysis merged second doses at about 4 or about 12 weeks.

This table comes from immunoSEQ multiplex PCR, and its TCRdb copy is limited to in-frame clones, with some not included. The sample has 150,000 to 200,000 clones; 75% to 95% are singletons. There are 21 residues in the CDR3. This TCR derives from an adult in good health. The sequencing used peripheral blood, collected on day 0 of AZD1222 vaccination. This sequence joins TRBV21-1 and TRBJ1-4; the table assigns TRBD1, which was not confirmed against the DNA. TRBV21-1 is a recognized pseudogene. The CDR3 here is CASSNRTVDRHPGGLNEKLFF. The CDR3 DNA sequence: TGTGCCAGCAGCAACCGGACAGTGGACCGCCACCCCGGAGGCCTTAATGAAAAACTGTTTTTT.